This entry concerns a single T cell receptor beta chain. These data belong to a study of blood T cell repertoires in COVID-19. TCRdb's copy holds only in-frame clones and misses some; the assay was immunoSEQ multiplex PCR. The table shows about 150,000 clones, with roughly four fifths occurring only once. The CDR3 is 21 amino acids. Germline loops: CDR1 SGHVS, CDR2 FQNEAQ. Trimming cost V 4 bases and J 0 bases, with 25 bases left between them. The clonotype was recovered from a man in his sixties or seventies who had recovered from COVID-19. The rearrangement links TRBV7-8 to TRBJ2-6; a possible D gene is TRBD1 (9 bases). Sequenced sample: peripheral blood. For the CDR3, the DNA is TGTGCCAGCAGCTCAGGGACAGGGAGAAGGAGCGGGAGCTCTGGGGCCAACGTCCTGACTTTC. This sequence encodes CASSSGTGRRSGSSGANVLTF.